This passage covers 22 T cell receptor beta chains from one sample sequenced in a study of cytomegalovirus exposure and HLA in healthy donors. PCR involved 60 Vbeta and 13 Jbeta primers. Data came from immunoSEQ multiplex PCR; TCRdb stores just in-frame clones and leaves some out. The sample consists of about 100,000 clones, approximately 80% of them appearing once. The sample consisted of PBMCs. Receptors originate from a female donor in good health and CMV-seropositive.

This sequence joins TRBV6-5 and TRBJ1-3, with D possibly TRBD1 on 5 matching bases. CDR1 MNHEY and CDR2 SVGAGI come from the germline V gene. This CDR3 is 15 amino acids long. The V and J ends lost 2 bases and 0 bases respectively, with 8 bases between them. The CDR3 coding sequence is TGTGCCAGCAGTTACCAGGGCAACTCTGGAAACACCATATATTTT. As protein: CASSYQGNSGNTIYF.

This chain joins TRBV7-2 and TRBJ2-1; 8 bases fit TRBD2. V trimming: 6 bases; J trimming: 4 bases; junction bases outside the gene matches: 8. This CDR3 is 15 amino acids long. Germline lookup yields CDR1 SGHTA and CDR2 FQGNSA. The DNA for the CDR3 is TGTGCCAGCAGTTTCGCCGGGACTAGATACAATGAGCAGTTCTTC. This sequence encodes CASSFAGTRYNEQFF.

This chain joins TRBV28 and TRBJ1-2, with D maybe TRBD1 (6 bases). The CDR3 is 14 amino acids. V shed 2 bases and J shed 4 bases, with 11 bases lying between them. CDR1 is MDHEN and CDR2 is SYDVKM in the germline V gene. The CDR3 DNA is TGTGCCAGCAGTTTACGGACAGAACCCTATGGCTACACCTTC. Its protein is CASSLRTEPYGYTF.

This chain links TRBV2 with TRBJ2-5; D is possibly TRBD2 (6 bases). CDR1 and CDR2 (germline): SNHLY, FYNNEI. The ends were cut back, 7 bases at V and 4 bases at J, with 22 bases in the middle. The CDR3 length is 16 residues. CDR3 sequence (DNA): TGTGCCAGCACCGACGGGGGAATCAACCCGGTAGAGACCCAGTACTTC. As protein: CASTDGGINPVETQYF.

V usage is TRBV7-3 and J usage is TRBJ2-7, with 11 bases aligning to TRBD1. Per the germline V gene, CDR1 is SGHTA and CDR2 is FQGTGA. This CDR3 region has 15 residues. Trimming took 2 bases from V and 4 from J; bases not matched to a gene: 4. Here the CDR3 reads CASSLAGTGGYEQYF. CDR3 nucleotides: TGTGCCAGCAGCTTAGCTGGGACAGGGGGGTACGAGCAGTACTTC.

The chain is built from TRBV2 and TRBJ2-7; TRBD1 agrees at 9 bases. CDR3 length: 14 residues. V was clipped by 6 bases and J by 1 base; unmatched bases: 4. Germline V gene sequence: CDR1 SNHLY, CDR2 FYNNEI. CDR3 DNA: TGTGCCAGCAGGGGGACAGGGATGTCCTACGAGCAGTACTTC. It encodes CASRGTGMSYEQYF.

Note on this clone: Sequence at one end of the junction differs from germline and may be a read error. The rearrangement joins TRBV19 to TRBJ2-2, with 16 bases that match TRBD2. The CDR3 loop spans 13 amino acids. Germline V gene data show CDR1 as LNHDA and CDR2 as SQIVND (reference sequence). The CDR3 loop is CASRPGLAGGLRF. CDR3 coding DNA: TGTGCCAGTAGACCGGGACTAGCGGGGGGGCTACGGTTT.

The V call is TRBV7-8, the J call TRBJ1-2; 7 nucleotides align to TRBD1. CDR3 length equals 13 residues. The germline V gene has CDR1 SGHVS and CDR2 FQNEAQ. The V and J ends lost 5 bases and 4 bases, in that order; junction bases with no gene match: 4. The CDR3 nucleotides read TGTGCCAGCAGCCAGAGGACAGGCTATGGCTACACCTTC. Amino acid sequence: CASSQRTGYGYTF.

The CDR3 DNA reads TGTGCCAGCAGCCCAGGGGCCCCGTACGAGCAGTACTTC. Its translation: CASSPGAPYEQYF. This chain uses TRBV9 with TRBJ2-7, with D tentatively TRBD1 (6 bases). The germline CDR1 and CDR2 sequences are SGDLS and YYNGEE. V shed 4 bases and J shed 4 bases, with 12 bases lying between them. The CDR3 covers 13 residues.

The rearrangement links TRBV28 to TRBJ1-2, with 7 bases that match TRBD1. CDR1 is MDHEN, CDR2 SYDVKM, per germline. V lost 5 bases and J lost 0; bases outside the gene matches: 6. The CDR3 has 15 amino acids. CDR3 sequence reads: CASSTNRGPNYGYTF. In DNA, the CDR3 is TGTGCCAGCAGTACAAACAGGGGACCTAACTATGGCTACACCTTC.

The rearrangement uses TRBV28 and TRBJ2-7; no clear D gene. This CDR3 region has 12 residues. The V gene lost 4 bases and the J gene lost 5 bases, with 9 bases spanning the gap. Germline lookup yields CDR1 MDHEN and CDR2 SYDVKM. The CDR3 DNA sequence: TGTGCCAGCAGTTCTCAGGTCAACGAGCAGTACTTC. This gives the protein CASSSQVNEQYF.

The CDR3 reads CASKIAGGPVNEQFF. The CDR3 region has the DNA TGTGCCAGCAAAATAGCGGGAGGCCCGGTCAATGAGCAGTTCTTC. V is TRBV2 and J is TRBJ2-1, with 10 bases fitting TRBD2. Germline V gene data show CDR1 as SNHLY and CDR2 as FYNNEI. Trimming at V came to 7 bases and at J to 6 bases, leaving 9 bases not matched to a gene. This CDR3 has 15 amino acids. Complete variable domain (other parts from reference TRBV2 and TRBJ2-1): EPEVTQTPSHQVTQMGQEVILRCVPISNHLYFYWYRQILGQKVEFLVSFYNNEISEKSEIFDDQFSVERPDGSNFTLKIRSTKLEDSAMYFCASKIAGGPVNEQFFGPGTRLTVL.

The chain has TRBV7-2 and TRBJ2-5, with TRBD2 identical over 12 bases. V gave up 2 bases and J gave up 0 bases; unmatched junction bases: 1. Germline assignment: CDR1 SGHTA and CDR2 FQGNSA. CDR3 length: 16 residues. The chain's CDR3 is CASSLTSGGYQETQYF. The CDR3 DNA reads as TGTGCCAGCAGCTTAACTAGCGGGGGGTACCAAGAGACCCAGTACTTC.

The chain has TRBV18 and TRBJ2-3; D not certain. CDR1 KGHSH and CDR2 LQKENI come from the germline V gene. The CDR3 is made up of 13 amino acids. V lost 6 bases and J 5 bases, leaving 12 bases between the germline ends. The CDR3 loop reads CASSSSIEDTQYF. CDR3 nucleotides: TGTGCCAGCTCCTCCAGTATCGAAGATACGCAGTATTTT.

The chain couples TRBV27 to TRBJ1-1; 9 nucleotides line up with TRBD1. The CDR3 totals 18 residues. Germline CDR1 and CDR2: MNHEY and SMNVEV (reference sequence). Trimming removed 5 bases from V and 0 bases from J; junction bases left unmatched: 13. The CDR3, as DNA: TGTGCCAGCAGTCGTGACAGGGGGATTGCCCAAATGAACACTGAAGCTTTCTTT. It yields the protein CASSRDRGIAQMNTEAFF.

The J gene is TRBJ2-2, the V gene TRBV5-1, with TRBD2 identical over 9 bases. Germline lookup yields CDR1 SGHRS and CDR2 YFSETQ. Losses at the gene ends were 0 bases for V and 6 bases for J; bases not matched to a gene: 6. This CDR3 comprises 16 residues. The DNA of the CDR3 is TGCGCCAGCAGCTTGGTAGCGGGAGTCTCGGCCGGGGAGCTGTTTTTT. Its translation: CASSLVAGVSAGELFF.

The rearrangement links TRBV2 to TRBJ1-2; 12 nucleotides agree with TRBD1. This CDR3 is 14 amino acids long. Per germline, CDR1 SNHLY and CDR2 FYNNEI. The trim removed 6 bases at V and 7 bases at J, leaving 6 bases unmatched. CDR3 loop: CASRAGTGGFGYTF. The CDR3 nucleotides are TGTGCCAGCAGGGCCGGGACAGGGGGCTTTGGCTACACCTTC.

This clone occurred a few times. The chain couples TRBV10-3 to TRBJ1-2; 8 positions agree with TRBD1. V shed 10 bases and J 1 base; nucleotides not matched to a gene: 5. Germline V gene data show CDR1 as ENHRY and CDR2 as SYGVKD. The CDR3 runs to 13 residues. Here the CDR3 reads CATQDRVNYGYTF. CDR3 bases: TGTGCCACCCAGGACAGGGTTAACTATGGCTACACCTTC.

The rearrangement links TRBV5-4 to TRBJ2-3; 10 bases match TRBD2. The CDR3 loop spans 17 amino acids. The trim removed 4 bases at V and 0 bases at J, leaving 8 bases unmatched. Germline V gives CDR1 SGHNT, CDR2 YYREEE (reference sequence). The CDR3 sequence: CASSERLAGSSTDTQYF. DNA of the CDR3: TGTGCCAGCAGCGAAAGACTAGCGGGTTCTAGCACAGATACGCAGTATTTT.

The V gene is TRBV7-2, the J gene TRBJ2-1; tentatively, D is TRBD2 (6 bases). CDR3 length equals 16 residues. V was cut by 8 bases and J by 0 bases, with 17 bases left in between. CDR1 is SGHTA, CDR2 FQGNSA, per germline. Here the CDR3 reads CASGGERALSYNEQFF. In DNA, the CDR3 is TGTGCCAGCGGAGGGGAGCGGGCGCTCTCCTACAATGAGCAGTTCTTC. Together with reference TRBV7-2 and TRBJ2-1, the CDR3 gives the full variable domain: GAGVSQSPSNKVTEKGKDVELRCDPISGHTALYWYRQSLGQGLEFLIYFQGNSAPDKSGLPSDRFSAERTGGSVSTLTIQRTQQEDSAVYLCASGGERALSYNEQFFGPGTRLTVL.

The V gene is TRBV28, the J gene TRBJ2-1, with 7 bases matching TRBD2. With V trimmed by 3 bases and J by 2 bases, 4 bases remained unmatched. The CDR3 loop spans 15 amino acids. Germline V gene sequence: CDR1 MDHEN, CDR2 SYDVKM. This chain's CDR3 is CASSFAGVAYNEQFF. CDR3 nucleotide sequence: TGTGCCAGCAGTTTCGCGGGAGTTGCCTACAATGAGCAGTTCTTC.

This chain connects TRBV2 to TRBJ2-3; tentatively, D is TRBD2 (6 bases). Germline assignment: CDR1 SNHLY and CDR2 FYNNEI. The length of the CDR3 is 15 residues. V was clipped by 4 bases and J by 1 base, with 12 bases between them. The CDR3, as DNA: TGTGCCAGCAGTGCAGCGGGCCTCCGCACAGATACGCAGTATTTT. This codes for CASSAAGLRTDTQYF.